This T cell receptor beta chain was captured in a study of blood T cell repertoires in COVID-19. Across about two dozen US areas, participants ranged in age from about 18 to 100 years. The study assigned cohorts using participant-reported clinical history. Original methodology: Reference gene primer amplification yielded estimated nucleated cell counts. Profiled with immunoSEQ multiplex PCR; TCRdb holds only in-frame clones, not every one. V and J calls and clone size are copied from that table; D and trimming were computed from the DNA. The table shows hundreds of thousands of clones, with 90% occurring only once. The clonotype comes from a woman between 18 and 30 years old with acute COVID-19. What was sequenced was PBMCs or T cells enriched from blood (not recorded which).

CDR3 amino acids: CASSLGNRYNSPLHF. The CDR3 coding sequence is TGTGCCAGCAGTTTAGGAAACAGATATAATTCACCCCTCCACTTT. The chain combines TRBV28 with TRBJ1-6, with unresolved D. CDR1 is MDHEN and CDR2 is SYDVKM in the germline V gene. Trimming stripped 2 bases from V and 4 bases from J, with 9 bases between. The CDR3 consists of 15 residues.